This T cell receptor beta chain originates from a study of T cells in Graves' hyperthyroidism and ophthalmopathy. This CDR3 comprises 16 residues. Germline values: CDR1 DFQATT, CDR2 SNEGSKA (reference sequence). Trimming cost V 5 bases and J 6 bases, with 24 bases left between them. Regions amplified from RNA transcripts were the TCR beta CDR3 regions. In the first-round RT-PCR of the TCR CDR3, the HTBI primer set was used. TCRdb analysed the multiplex PCR reads with MiXCR anew, one entry per CDR3 protein. This table has over 500,000 distinct CDR3 sequences, 13% to 15% appearing once. This clonotype was seen many times. Graves' hyperthyroidism showing no ophthalmopathy progression within 18 months was considered stable. Newly diagnosed patients aged 18 to 65 had hyperthyroidism of under 2 months' duration. Lactation, pregnancy, other autoimmune disease or uncontrolled infection excluded patients.

This receptor was obtained from a woman aged 40-49 years with Graves' hyperthyroidism. The source material was blood. V usage is TRBV20-1 and J usage is TRBJ2-3, with unresolved D. CDR3 amino acids: CSAYPINKGISDTQYF. The CDR3 nucleotides are TGCAGTGCTTATCCTATCAATAAGGGAATCTCGGATACGCAGTATTTT.